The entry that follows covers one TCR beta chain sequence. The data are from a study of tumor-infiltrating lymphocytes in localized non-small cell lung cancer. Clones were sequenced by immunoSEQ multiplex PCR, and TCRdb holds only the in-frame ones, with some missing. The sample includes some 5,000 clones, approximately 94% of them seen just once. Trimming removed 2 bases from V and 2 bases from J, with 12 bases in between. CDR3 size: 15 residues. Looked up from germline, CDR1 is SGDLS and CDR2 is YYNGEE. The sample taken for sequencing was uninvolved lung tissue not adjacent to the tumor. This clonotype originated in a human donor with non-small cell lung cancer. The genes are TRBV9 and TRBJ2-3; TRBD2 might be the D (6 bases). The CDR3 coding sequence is TGTGCCAGCAGCGTCGGGACTCAAGCCACAGATACGCAGTATTTT. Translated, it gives CASSVGTQATDTQYF.